The entry below gives a single TCR beta chain sequence along with its context. Its target is not known. Extraction and reverse transcription of RNA yielded cDNA as the sequencing template. Sequencing used immunoSEQ multiplex PCR; TCRdb keeps in-frame clones, though not all of them. Of about 160,000 clones listed, just over 65% are singletons. Treatment denoted: oral pan-JAK inhibitor, 5-10 mg twice daily. Both peripheral blood and punch biopsies of lesional scalp skin were obtained from patients who had alopecia areata. This record comes from a study of CD8+ T cells in alopecia areata. Study information: Tofacitinib continued for 6 to 18 months and was then withheld for 6 months.

Whole-study findings and limits: Tofacitinib did not eliminate many expanded lesional clones from scalp or blood. Affected scalp, especially in alopecia totalis/universalis, had a higher clonality than normal scalp did.

The germline V gene has CDR1 PRHDT and CDR2 FYEKMQ (reference sequence). The V end lost 2 bases, the J end lost 5 bases, and 12 bases lay between the germline ends. The CDR3 extends over 14 amino acids. The origin of this receptor is a human donor with alopecia areata. The chain carries TRBV13 and TRBJ2-5; perhaps D is TRBD1 or TRBD2 (5 bases each). Specimen: CD4+ T cells sorted from blood, collected at week 4, from a patient treated with tofacitinib. This chain's CDR3 is CASSLRGPGETQYF. In nucleotides, the CDR3 is TGTGCCAGCAGCTTACGGGGACCGGGGGAGACCCAGTACTTC.